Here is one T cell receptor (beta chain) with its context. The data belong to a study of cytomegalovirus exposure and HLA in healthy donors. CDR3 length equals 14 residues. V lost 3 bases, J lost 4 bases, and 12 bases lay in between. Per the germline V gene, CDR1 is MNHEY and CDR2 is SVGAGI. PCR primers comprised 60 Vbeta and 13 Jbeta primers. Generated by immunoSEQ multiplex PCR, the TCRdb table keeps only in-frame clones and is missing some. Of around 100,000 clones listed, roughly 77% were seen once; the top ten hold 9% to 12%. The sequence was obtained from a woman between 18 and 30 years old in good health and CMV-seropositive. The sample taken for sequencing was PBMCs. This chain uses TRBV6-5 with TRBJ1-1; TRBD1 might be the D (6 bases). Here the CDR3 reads CASSYSGGVTEAFF. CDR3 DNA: TGTGCCAGCAGTTATTCGGGGGGCGTCACTGAAGCTTTCTTT.